This T cell receptor (beta chain) was identified during a study of shared clonotypes between healthy human individuals. Background on the study: CD4 naive and CD4 memory each took three plates per donor, while CD8 naive took two and CD8 memory one.

This table comes from immunoSEQ multiplex PCR, and its TCRdb copy is limited to in-frame clones, with some not included. The sample includes 2 million to 3 million clones, approximately 90% of them seen just once. The specimen was naive CD4+ T cells sorted from blood. Sample subset: CD45RA+ positively selected. The sequence came from a man younger than 30 in good health.

The CDR3 nucleotides read TGTGCCACCAGCAGAGATTGGGTTGTGGAGACCCAGTACTTC. Protein product: CATSRDWVVETQYF. The chain employs TRBV15 and TRBJ2-5; D gene uncertain. Trimming cost V 0 bases and J 5 bases, with 10 bases left between them. CDR1 and CDR2 from the germline V gene are LNHNV and YYDKDF (reference sequence). The CDR3 is made up of 14 amino acids.